This T cell receptor (beta chain) was recorded in a study of early stage breast cancer tumors. Overall study: Average read coverage per sample was about 10-fold. Study-level results: Tumors had approximately 2.5-fold higher T cell density than normal breast. Enriched TCRB sequences shared across patients were mostly commonly generated sequences.

About this clone: Antigen specificity is unknown.

There are 16 residues in the CDR3. From germline, CDR1 is SGHTA and CDR2 FQGNSA. Trimming at V came to 5 bases and at J to 2 bases, leaving 9 bases not matched to a gene. TCRdb's table, derived via immunoSEQ multiplex PCR, lists solely in-frame clones and lacks some. Of tens of thousands of clones listed, 75% to 95% are singletons. Sequencing was carried out using blood. The V and J genes are TRBV7-2 and TRBJ1-5, with 7 positions matching TRBD1. The receptor's source is a person between 65 and 79 years old with breast cancer. CDR3 coding DNA: TGTGCCAGCAGCCTCCGGACAGGCCGAGGCAATCAGCCCCAGCATTTT. Amino acids: CASSLRTGRGNQPQHF. Full variable domain (missing parts from reference TRBV7-2 and TRBJ1-5): GAGVSQSPSNKVTEKGKDVELRCDPISGHTALYWYRQSLGQGLEFLIYFQGNSAPDKSGLPSDRFSAERTGGSVSTLTIQRTQQEDSAVYLCASSLRTGRGNQPQHFGDGTRLSIL.